This is a list of T cell receptor beta chains from one sample in a study of identical twins. TCRdb re-called the 5' RACE reads through MiXCR, storing one row per CDR3 protein. The sample records about 240,000 distinct CDR3 sequences, 10% to 15% being singletons. The sample was also reused in another study, on yellow fever vaccine responses in identical twins.

The source material was memory (CD45RO+) T cells sorted from blood. These receptors were taken from a woman between 18 and 29 years old in good health. Each CDR3 is given with its conserved first and last residue. A D gene is named only where the DNA matches it firmly. Expanded clones are given a class, and other clones once, few, many or no size at all.

TRBD1,TRBV5-1,TRBJ2-7,many,CASSSVAGTGGFEQYF,TGCGCCAGCAGCTCCGTCGCCGGGACAGGGGGTTTCGAGCAGTACTTC
NA,TRBV25-1,TRBJ2-3,few,CASSGLIWRADTQYF,TGTGCCAGCAGTGGGCTGATTTGGCGGGCGGATACGCAGTATTTT
TRBD1,TRBV6-5,TRBJ1-2,NA,CASSYSTGDSGGYTF,TGTGCCAGCAGTTACTCTACAGGGGATAGTGGTGGCTACACCTTC
NA,TRBV12-3/TRBV12-4,TRBJ2-1,few,CASSRQHDEQFF,TGTGCCAGCAGTCGACAACATGATGAGCAGTTCTTC
NA,TRBV4-3,TRBJ2-7,NA,CASSQDRRVNEQYF,TGCGCCAGCAGCCAAGACCGCAGGGTCAACGAGCAGTACTTC
TRBD2,TRBV18,TRBJ2-3,NA,CASSPLGLAGAVGPDTQYF,TGTGCCAGCTCACCCCTTGGACTAGCGGGAGCGGTGGGACCAGATACGCAGTATTTT
NA,TRBV18,TRBJ2-2,many,CASSPLHTGELFF,TGTGCCAGCTCACCACTTCACACCGGGGAGCTGTTTTTT
NA,TRBV20-1,TRBJ2-2,NA,CSARGPRGTGELFF,TGCAGTGCTAGGGGCCCCAGGGGCACCGGGGAGCTGTTTTTT
NA,TRBV3-1,TRBJ1-6,few,CASSPSSSSPLHF,TGTGCCAGCAGCCCGAGTTCGTCTTCACCCCTCCACTTT
TRBD1,TRBV18,TRBJ2-5,many,CASSPGTGQETQYF,TGTGCCAGCTCACCAGGGACAGGCCAAGAGACCCAGTACTTC
TRBD2,TRBV2,TRBJ2-5,NA,CASRTGTSGGARQETQYF,TGTGCCAGCAGAACCGGGACTAGCGGGGGGGCGAGGCAAGAGACCCAGTACTTC
TRBD2,TRBV20-1,TRBJ2-7,NA,CSATTSDPYEQYF,TGCAGTGCTACCACTAGCGATCCCTACGAGCAGTACTTC
NA,TRBV7-9,TRBJ2-7,NA,CASSRHGKTTEQYF,TGTGCCAGCAGCCGACACGGGAAAACTACCGAGCAGTACTTC
NA,TRBV12-3/TRBV12-4,TRBJ2-3,many,CASSLSGTDTQYF,TGTGCCAGCAGTTTAAGTGGCACAGATACGCAGTATTTT
TRBD2,TRBV20-1,TRBJ2-2,NA,CSARSVRTSGRANTGELFF,TGCAGTGCTAGATCCGTCCGGACTAGCGGGAGGGCGAACACCGGGGAGCTGTTTTTT